A selection of T cell receptor beta chains follows, all from one sample in a study of fetal regulatory T cell absence and autoimmunity. TCRdb's copy holds only in-frame clones and misses some; the assay was immunoSEQ multiplex PCR. The sample contains 95,000 or so clones, around 72% of which appear only once. Sequencing was performed on pancreas tissue. These receptors came from a male donor with IPEX syndrome. Both conserved end residues are trimmed from each CDR3.

v_call: TRBV19; j_call: TRBJ2-2; cdr3_aa: ASSIGGSYTGELF
v_call: TRBV12-5; j_call: TRBJ2-1; cdr3_aa: ASGLGLAGEQF
v_call: TRBV27; j_call: TRBJ2-7; cdr3_aa: ASSLGTLYEQY
v_call: TRBV9; j_call: TRBJ2-2; cdr3_aa: ASSHRLAGGNTGELF
v_call: TRBV5-4; j_call: TRBJ1-1; cdr3_aa: ASSPEDSTEAF
v_call: TRBV5-4; j_call: TRBJ2-1; cdr3_aa: ASSPSRANEQF
v_call: TRBV27; j_call: TRBJ1-2; cdr3_aa: ASSSRLGTAGGYT
v_call: TRBV30; j_call: TRBJ1-1; cdr3_aa: AWRNTGNTEAF
v_call: TRBV9; j_call: TRBJ2-7; cdr3_aa: ASSVDEGLAGYEQY
v_call: TRBV6-5; j_call: TRBJ2-7; cdr3_aa: ASSRDSRNEQY
v_call: TRBV27; j_call: TRBJ1-3; cdr3_aa: ASSPRGGGNTIY
v_call: TRBV7-2; j_call: TRBJ2-1; cdr3_aa: ASSRRLDQF
v_call: TRBV6-6; j_call: TRBJ2-2; cdr3_aa: ASSHPGLADTGELF
v_call: TRBV10-3; j_call: TRBJ2-1; cdr3_aa: AINTESYNEQF
v_call: TRBV6-1; j_call: TRBJ1-2; cdr3_aa: ASSFPGHYGYT
v_call: TRBV5-6; j_call: TRBJ2-7; cdr3_aa: ASSAGQGPYEQY
v_call: TRBV7-2; j_call: TRBJ2-7; cdr3_aa: ASSFYGQLSYEQY
v_call: TRBV29-1; j_call: TRBJ2-5; cdr3_aa: SVVWGAHGETQY
v_call: TRBV2; j_call: TRBJ2-1; cdr3_aa: ASTREYEQF
v_call: TRBV4-3; j_call: TRBJ1-5; cdr3_aa: ASSQEHSNQPQH
v_call: TRBV10-3; j_call: TRBJ2-5; cdr3_aa: AISKTGVRETQY
v_call: TRBV27; j_call: TRBJ1-1; cdr3_aa: ASTRHGGVNTEAF
v_call: TRBV25-1; j_call: TRBJ2-1; cdr3_aa: ASSEHDSINNEQF
v_call: TRBV10-3; j_call: TRBJ1-1; cdr3_aa: AISDRNTEAF
v_call: TRBV5-8; j_call: TRBJ2-3; cdr3_aa: ASSWQLAGGTDTQY
v_call: TRBV10-3; j_call: TRBJ2-7; cdr3_aa: AISVRTSGSYEQY
v_call: TRBV19; j_call: TRBJ2-1; cdr3_aa: ASRYTLAGLEQF
v_call: TRBV18; j_call: TRBJ1-2; cdr3_aa: ASSPPWEPLNYGYT
v_call: TRBV14; j_call: TRBJ1-1; cdr3_aa: ASSQEGSGTGEVF
v_call: TRBV7-2; j_call: TRBJ2-3; cdr3_aa: ASSFSGSTDTQY
v_call: TRBV6-6; j_call: TRBJ2-2; cdr3_aa: ASSYSTGGTGELF
v_call: TRBV27; j_call: TRBJ2-1; cdr3_aa: ASSFTYGEQF
v_call: TRBV27; j_call: TRBJ1-4; cdr3_aa: ASSSRTNEKLF
v_call: TRBV10-3; j_call: TRBJ2-7; cdr3_aa: AISGGYEQY
v_call: TRBV5-1; j_call: TRBJ2-5; cdr3_aa: ASQPIGGGGIETQY
v_call: TRBV9; j_call: TRBJ2-2; cdr3_aa: ASSVGVGELF
v_call: TRBV6-7; j_call: TRBJ1-5; cdr3_aa: ASSCGRRRDQPQH
v_call: TRBV6-4; j_call: TRBJ2-7; cdr3_aa: ASSDLGSIGEQY
v_call: TRBV5-1; j_call: TRBJ2-3; cdr3_aa: ASSLNTGTDTQY
v_call: TRBV9; j_call: TRBJ2-7; cdr3_aa: ASSLGQGAYYEQY
v_call: TRBV30; j_call: TRBJ2-6; cdr3_aa: AWPGAGANVLT
v_call: TRBV9; j_call: TRBJ1-4; cdr3_aa: ASSVGQFNEKLF
v_call: TRBV7-6; j_call: TRBJ2-5; cdr3_aa: ASSLRLAGGPVHQETQY
v_call: TRBV27; j_call: TRBJ1-5; cdr3_aa: ASSYTPSQPQH
v_call: TRBV5-4; j_call: TRBJ2-2; cdr3_aa: ASSVPTGELF
v_call: TRBV6-5; j_call: TRBJ1-2; cdr3_aa: ASSYQALDYGYT
v_call: TRBV7-9; j_call: TRBJ2-7; cdr3_aa: ASRGPFEQY
v_call: TRBV12-5; j_call: TRBJ2-3; cdr3_aa: ASGRVATDTQY
v_call: TRBV10-1; j_call: TRBJ2-7; cdr3_aa: ASSEDNSYEQY
v_call: TRBV10-2; j_call: TRBJ1-5; cdr3_aa: ASSESLGGRNQPQH
v_call: TRBV7-2; j_call: TRBJ1-1; cdr3_aa: ASSSHRAVTEAF
v_call: TRBV15; j_call: TRBJ1-2; cdr3_aa: ATSRTARANYGYT
v_call: TRBV7-8; j_call: TRBJ2-2; cdr3_aa: ASSLWPRGKTGELF
v_call: TRBV11-2; j_call: TRBJ2-5; cdr3_aa: ASSLESSRGETQY